Each of the 21 T cell receptor beta chains below was sequenced from the same sample in a study of blood T cell repertoires in COVID-19. The table came from immunoSEQ multiplex PCR; TCRdb's copy has only in-frame clones and leaves some out. Counted here are around 200,000 clones, about 81% occurring once; the ten biggest clones make up approximately 3%. Source material: PBMCs or T cells enriched from blood (not recorded which). The receptors stem from a woman aged 25 to 39 who had recovered from COVID-19.

The chain carries TRBV7-8 and TRBJ1-2; a possible D gene is TRBD1 (5 bases). Trimming pared 6 bases from V and 8 bases from J, leaving 16 bases between. This CDR3 comprises 13 residues. Germline values: CDR1 SGHVS, CDR2 FQNEAQ. The CDR3 loop is CASSPAGDYGYTF. CDR3 sequence (DNA): TGTGCCAGCAGTCCGGCGGGGGATTACGGCTACACCTTC. Full variable domain (rest looked up from reference TRBV7-8 and TRBJ1-2): GAGVSQSPRYKVAKRGQDVALRCDPISGHVSLFWYQQALGQGPEFLTYFQNEAQLDKSGLPSDRFFAERPEGSVSTLKIQRTQQEDSAVYLCASSPAGDYGYTFGSGTRLTVV.

The chain links TRBV30 to TRBJ1-4; D might be TRBD1 (5 bases). The CDR3 has 14 residues. The V and J ends lost 3 bases and 5 bases respectively, with 13 bases between them. In germline, CDR1 is GTSNPN, CDR2 SVGIG (reference sequence). This chain's CDR3 is CAWRAWGGNEKLFF. CDR3 sequence (DNA): TGTGCCTGGAGGGCCTGGGGGGGGAATGAAAAACTGTTTTTT.

The CDR3 nucleotides are TGTGCCAGCAGCCCTGAGGGTTGGGCAGGGGGGACTGAAGCTTTCTTT. Amino acids: CASSPEGWAGGTEAFF. The chain is built from TRBV3-1 (or the pseudogene TRBV3-2) and TRBJ1-1, with 7 nucleotides matching TRBD1. Trimming at V came to 4 bases and at J to 5 bases, leaving 13 bases not matched to a gene. Germline V gene data show CDR1 as LGHDT and CDR2 as YNNKEL (reference sequence). This CDR3 spans 16 amino acids.

The chain is built from TRBV7-8 and TRBJ1-2; D perhaps matches TRBD1 (5 bases). Trimming took 2 bases from V and 0 from J, leaving 10 bases between them. This CDR3 is built from 15 residues. Germline values: CDR1 SGHVS, CDR2 FQNEAQ. The CDR3 bases are TGTGCCAGCAGCTTATGGGGCACCTCTAACTATGGCTACACCTTC. It codes for CASSLWGTSNYGYTF.

The gene calls are TRBV19 and TRBJ2-5; possibly TRBD1 for D (6 bases). Per the germline V gene, CDR1 is LNHDA and CDR2 is SQIVND (reference sequence). Trimming left V 1 base short and J 2 bases short, with 11 bases between. The CDR3 extends over 15 amino acids. As DNA, the CDR3 is TGTGCCAGTAGTATAGGTTCGACAGGTCAAGAGACCCAGTACTTC. Protein: CASSIGSTGQETQYF.

This clone was counted once. This chain uses TRBV28 with TRBJ2-3, with D perhaps matching TRBD2 (6 bases). There are 15 residues in the CDR3. Trimming cost V 3 bases and J 9 bases, with 19 bases left between them. Germline CDR1 is MDHEN and CDR2 is SYDVKM. CDR3 bases: TGTGCCAGCAGTTTTGTTTCATTCGGGAGTGCGACGCAGTATTTT. Translating gives CASSFVSFGSATQYF.

This clone appeared once. The V gene is TRBV7-8, the J gene TRBJ1-6, with TRBD1 matching 7 bases. The CDR3 has 14 amino acids. V was pared by 5 bases and J by 9 bases, with 7 bases of the junction left unmatched. CDR1 SGHVS and CDR2 FQNEAQ come from the germline V gene. DNA for the CDR3: TGTGCCAGCAGCCCGCGACAGGGCAGTTCACCCCTCCACTTT. It is translated as CASSPRQGSSPLHF.

This chain links TRBV7-2 with TRBJ2-1, with D possibly being TRBD2 (5 bases). The CDR3 extends over 15 amino acids. Trimming took off 4 bases at V and 10 bases at J, with 20 bases between the two ends. Per the germline V gene, CDR1 is SGHTA and CDR2 is FQGNSA. CDR3: CASSSQPLGGGEQFF. Here the CDR3 DNA reads TGTGCCAGCAGCTCCCAACCGCTAGGAGGAGGCGAGCAGTTCTTC.

The rearrangement links TRBV21-1 to TRBJ2-6; the listed D gene, TRBD2, was not tested against the DNA. TRBV21-1 corresponds to a pseudogene. The CDR3 is made up of 20 amino acids. The CDR3 loop is CASSKDPTSGGPSGANVLTF. The CDR3 DNA is TGTGCCAGCAGCAAAGATCCGACTAGCGGGGGGCCCTCTGGGGCCAACGTCCTGACTTTC.

The chain combines TRBV6-6 with TRBJ1-2, with 8 bases that match TRBD1. This CDR3 is built from 12 residues. Trimming took 6 bases from V and 8 from J; bases not matched to a gene: 5. In germline, CDR1 is MNHNY, CDR2 SVGAGI (reference sequence). Here the CDR3 DNA reads TGTGCCAGCAGCAACGGACAGGGAGGCTACACCTTC. Translating it yields CASSNGQGGYTF.

The chain combines TRBV7-9 with TRBJ2-3; D remains ambiguous. Germline-derived CDR1 and CDR2 are SEHNR and FQNEAQ (reference sequence). V gave up 1 base and J gave up 5 bases, with 10 bases separating them. The CDR3 extends over 14 amino acids. CDR3 DNA: TGTGCCAGCAGCTTAGGAGAGTATCAAGATACGCAGTATTTT. This translates into CASSLGEYQDTQYF.

This clone was seen only a few times. The rearrangement uses TRBV28 and TRBJ1-2, with 7 bases aligning to TRBD1. J was trimmed by 1 base and V by 7 bases; bases with no gene match: 9. The germline V gene has CDR1 MDHEN and CDR2 SYDVKM. The CDR3 sequence is 15 residues long. The CDR3 loop is CASKATGRYNYGYTF. The CDR3 DNA sequence: TGTGCCAGCAAGGCGACAGGGCGGTATAACTATGGCTACACCTTC.

The chain has TRBV18 and TRBJ2-1; 7 bases are a match to TRBD2. The germline gives CDR1 KGHSH, CDR2 LQKENI. Trimming cost V 4 bases and J 4 bases; bases outside gene matches: 4. The CDR3 sequence is 14 residues long. CDR3 region: CASSLAGPYNEQFF. The CDR3 DNA reads TGTGCCAGCTCACTAGCGGGCCCTTACAATGAGCAGTTCTTC.

The V gene is TRBV14, the J gene TRBJ1-2; 8 bases are shared with TRBD1. The CDR3 has 14 residues. Germline CDR1 SGHDN, CDR2 FVKESK. With 0 bases clipped from V and 8 bases from J, the junction kept 5 bases outside the gene matches. This chain's CDR3 is CASSQDTTGVGYTF. CDR3 sequence (DNA): TGTGCCAGCAGCCAAGATACGACAGGGGTGGGCTACACCTTC.

The chain uses TRBV19 and TRBJ1-1; D call uncertain. Trimming cost V 7 bases and J 0 bases, with 3 bases left between them. The CDR3 extends over 11 amino acids. Germline lookup yields CDR1 LNHDA and CDR2 SQIVND (reference sequence). The CDR3 region has the DNA TGTGCCAGTACTCTGAACACTGAAGCTTTCTTT. Protein product: CASTLNTEAFF.

The chain uses TRBV29-1 and TRBJ1-5; D not certain. V was shortened by 3 bases and J by 4 bases, with 4 bases between the two germline ends. The CDR3 is 11 amino acids. Germline lookup yields CDR1 SQVTM and CDR2 ANQGSEA. CDR3 sequence (DNA): TGCAGCGTTGAGACAAATCAGCCCCAGCATTTT. Translating gives CSVETNQPQHF. Full variable domain (remainder filled in from reference TRBV29-1 and TRBJ1-5): SAVISQKPSRDICQRGTSLTIQCQVDSQVTMMFWYRQQPGQSLTLIATANQGSEATYESGFVIDKFPISRPNLTFSTLTVSNMSPEDSSIYLCSVETNQPQHFGDGTRLSIL.

The V gene is TRBV28, the J gene TRBJ1-1; 7 positions agree with TRBD1. The V gene end was trimmed by 4 bases and the J gene end by 1 base; junction bases not matched to a gene: 12. The germline V gene encodes CDR1 MDHEN and CDR2 SYDVKM. This CDR3 spans 17 amino acids. In nucleotides, the CDR3 is TGTGCCAGCAGTTCGCCGTTTGACGACAGGGAGAACACTGAAGCTTTCTTT. Protein: CASSSPFDDRENTEAFF. Variable domain in full (rest from reference TRBV28 and TRBJ1-1): DVKVTQSSRYLVKRTGEKVFLECVQDMDHENMFWYRQDPGLGLRLIYFSYDVKMKEKGDIPEGYSVSREKKERFSLILESASTNQTSMYLCASSSPFDDRENTEAFFGQGTRLTVV.

The chain employs TRBV6-6 and TRBJ1-6, with 7 bases fitting TRBD1. CDR1 and CDR2 (germline): MNHNY, SVGAGI (reference sequence). The ends lost 6 bases at V and 3 bases at J; junction bases unmatched: 5. CDR3 length equals 15 residues. The DNA for the CDR3 is TGTGCCAGCAGGATAGGGACAGTCTATAATTCACCCCTCCACTTT. Its protein product is CASRIGTVYNSPLHF.

The rearrangement joins TRBV11-2 to TRBJ2-7, with a weak D call TRBD1 (6 bases). V was trimmed by 9 bases and J by 6 bases, leaving 18 bases between them. Germline V gives CDR1 SGHAT, CDR2 FQNNGV. This CDR3 spans 13 amino acids. The CDR3 bases are TGTGCCAGAGCCGGGACATCGGATTGCGAGCAGTACGTC. Amino acid sequence: CARAGTSDCEQYV.

The V and J genes are TRBV7-2 and TRBJ1-2, with D unresolved. The CDR3 totals 14 residues. Germline-derived CDR1 and CDR2 are SGHTA and FQGNSA. The V end lost 0 bases, the J end lost 7 bases, and 12 bases lay between the germline ends. The CDR3 region is CASSLAVPSGGYTF. The CDR3 region has the DNA TGTGCCAGCAGCTTAGCGGTCCCCTCGGGTGGCTACACCTTC.

About this clone itself: Other DNA sequences in the sample encode the same CDR3. This sequence joins TRBV18 and TRBJ1-2, with TRBD1 matching over 7 bases. J gave up 3 bases and V 9 bases, and 7 bases lay outside the gene matches. The CDR3 length is 13 residues. Per the germline V gene, CDR1 is KGHSH and CDR2 is LQKENI. CDR3 coding DNA: TGTGCCAGTTCCCTCCAGGGGGACTATGGCTACACCTTC. Its translation is CASSLQGDYGYTF.